The clone carrying this TCR beta chain appeared many times. The antigen is not known. The data belong to a study of identical twins. In germline, CDR1 is SGDLS, CDR2 YYNGEE. The CDR3 runs to 14 residues. With 4 bases clipped from V and 10 bases from J, the junction kept 10 bases outside the gene matches. Notes on the study in general: Beta out-of-frame sequences showed weaker excess twin sharing.

TCRdb redid the calling of the 5' RACE reads with MiXCR, one entry per CDR3 protein. Among a few hundred thousand distinct CDR3 sequences, over 5.5% were seen once, and the ten largest hold roughly 15%. These sequences were also reported in another study, on T cells expressing NK-cell markers. That publication notes: With respect to HCMV, most of the eight sequenced donors were seropositive, and one was seronegative. The authors applied an anti-gamma-delta TCR antibody in several experiments, and it restricted sorting to alpha-beta TCR T cells.

This sequence was found in a woman in her late teens or twenties in good health. The specimen was CD8+ T cells sorted from blood. This sequence joins TRBV9 and TRBJ1-4, with 7 nucleotides matching TRBD1. This CDR3 is CASSPHRQGGKLFF. The CDR3 region has the DNA TGTGCCAGCAGCCCCCACCGACAGGGAGGAAAACTGTTTTTT. Supplemented by reference TRBV9 and TRBJ1-4, the full variable domain reads DSGVTQTPKHLITATGQRVTLRCSPRSGDLSVYWYQQSLDQGLQFLIQYYNGEERAKGNILERFSAQQFPDLHSELNLSSLELGDSALYFCASSPHRQGGKLFFGSGTQLSVL.